The next 14 T cell receptor beta chains were all read from a single sample in a study of T-cell reconstitution after alpha-beta-depleted transplantation in children. Unique molecular identifiers were incorporated when the TCRbeta library was constructed. TCRdb used MiXCR to reprocess the PCR reads, holding one entry per CDR3 protein. The sample has 400,000 to 550,000 distinct CDR3 sequences; approximately 10% are singletons. This specimen consisted of PBMCs, obtained before TCRalphabeta/CD19-depleted stem cell transplant. These receptors came from a child aged 2 to 10 with inherited bone marrow failure, due to receive a stem cell transplant.

V usage is TRBV27 and J usage is TRBJ2-7, with a weak D call TRBD2 (6 bases). This CDR3 contains 13 residues. Germline V gene lookup returns CDR1 MNHEY and CDR2 SMNVEV (reference sequence). V was cut by 2 bases and J by 5 bases, with 10 bases left in between. The CDR3 nucleotides are TGTGCCAGCAGTTTAGGCGGGGCAAACGAGCAGTACTTC. Translation gives CASSLGGANEQYF.

This clonotype was recorded many times. The chain employs TRBV27 and TRBJ1-2, with TRBD1 identical over 7 bases. This CDR3 is 15 amino acids long. Trimming removed 6 bases from V and 5 bases from J; junction bases left unmatched: 12. The germline CDR1 and CDR2 sequences are MNHEY and SMNVEV (reference sequence). The CDR3 DNA follows: TGTGCCAGCAGGCCCGCGGGACAGCGGATTTATGGCTACACCTTC. Its translation is CASRPAGQRIYGYTF.

In this sample, this clonotype turned up many times. The chain has TRBV28 and TRBJ2-1; 7 bases agree with TRBD2. Per germline, CDR1 MDHEN and CDR2 SYDVKM. The V gene end was trimmed by 5 bases and the J gene end by 7 bases; junction bases not matched to a gene: 17. This CDR3 comprises 17 residues. The CDR3 region is CASSQRPWGEGPNEQFF. CDR3 sequence (DNA): TGTGCCAGCAGTCAAAGGCCCTGGGGGGAGGGCCCGAATGAGCAGTTCTTC. The full variable domain, in which reference TRBV28 and TRBJ2-1 provide the parts outside the CDR3, is DVKVTQSSRYLVKRTGEKVFLECVQDMDHENMFWYRQDPGLGLRLIYFSYDVKMKEKGDIPEGYSVSREKKERFSLILESASTNQTSMYLCASSQRPWGEGPNEQFFGPGTRLTVL.

This clonotype appeared a few times. The V call is TRBV4-2, the J call TRBJ2-1; TRBD2 matches 12 bases. Germline V gives CDR1 LGHNA, CDR2 YNFKEQ. Germline trimming cut 0 bases from V and 8 bases from J; bases unmatched to any gene: 5. The CDR3 has 16 amino acids. Here the CDR3 DNA reads TGTGCCAGCAGCCAAGATTCAGCTAGCGGGAGGGATGAGCAGTTCTTC. Translating gives CASSQDSASGRDEQFF.

This clonotype appeared many times. The rearrangement joins TRBV10-3 to TRBJ1-6; the D is unclear. Trimming shortened V by 3 bases and J by 8 bases, and 11 bases separated the two germline ends. From germline, CDR1 is ENHRY and CDR2 SYGVKD. The length of the CDR3 is 14 residues. CDR3 residues: CAISDPRLDSPLHF. CDR3 DNA: TGTGCCATCAGTGACCCGAGACTGGATTCACCCCTCCACTTT.

This clonotype showed up many times. CDR3 bases: TGCAGTGCTGCTGAGCGGACACGCTCCTACAATGAGCAGTTCTTC. Protein: CSAAERTRSYNEQFF. V gene TRBV20-1 combines with J gene TRBJ2-1; D is perhaps TRBD1 or TRBD2 (5 bases each). Germline V gives CDR1 DFQATT, CDR2 SNEGSKA (reference sequence). This CDR3 contains 15 residues. Between the trimmed V and J ends, which lost 5 bases and 0 bases, there was a span of 14 bases.

In its sample, this clonotype was seen many times. The V and J genes are TRBV6-6 and TRBJ1-4; TRBD1 agrees at 9 bases. The CDR3 is 12 amino acids. Germline assignment: CDR1 MNHNY and CDR2 SVGAGI (reference sequence). Germline trimming cut 5 bases from V and 11 bases from J; bases unmatched to any gene: 3. The CDR3, as DNA: TGTGCCAGCAGTCCCGGGACAGGGAAACTGTTTTTT. This sequence encodes CASSPGTGKLFF.

This clonotype was observed many times. CDR3 coding DNA: TGTGCCAGCAGTTTACGGGGCTCACTAGGGACCCAGTACTTC. Translated: CASSLRGSLGTQYF. The rearrangement joins TRBV28 to TRBJ2-5; either TRBD1 or TRBD2 may fit D (5 bases each). CDR1 and CDR2 from the germline V gene are MDHEN and SYDVKM. Deletions cut 2 bases from V and 7 bases from J, with 14 bases between. This CDR3 has 14 residues.

The chain is built from TRBV6-2 or TRBV6-3 and TRBJ1-2; D is undetermined. CDR3 length equals 15 residues. The germline V gene has CDR1 MNHEY and CDR2 SVGEGT. V gave up 2 bases and J gave up 8 bases, with 18 bases separating them. Written as DNA, the CDR3 is TGTGCCAGCAGTTACAGCCCAGAAGGATTGAGCGGCTACACCTTC. Residues: CASSYSPEGLSGYTF.

The sample holds many counts of this clonotype. The junction shows a germline mismatch at one end, possibly a read error. The chain links TRBV27 to TRBJ1-2; 8 bases are a match to TRBD1. CDR1 and CDR2 from the germline V gene are MNHEY and SMNVEV (reference sequence). The CDR3 totals 14 residues. The CDR3 is CASSLRTGNYGYTF. DNA for the CDR3: TGCGCCAGCAGCTTGCGGACAGGGAACTATGGCTACACCTTC.

This clonotype was picked up many times. The chain couples TRBV7-9 to TRBJ2-7; tentatively, D is TRBD1 or TRBD2 (6 bases each). This CDR3 spans 12 amino acids. In germline, CDR1 is SEHNR, CDR2 FQNEAQ (reference sequence). Between the trimmed V and J ends, which lost 1 base and 6 bases, there was a span of 7 bases. The chain's CDR3 is CASSLGGAEQYF. The CDR3 bases are TGTGCCAGCAGCTTAGGGGGGGCCGAGCAGTACTTC.

The genes are TRBV10-3 and TRBJ2-2, with D uncertain. CDR3 length equals 14 residues. Germline V gene data show CDR1 as ENHRY and CDR2 as SYGVKD. The V and J ends lost 0 bases and 3 bases respectively, with 5 bases between them. CDR3 sequence reads: CAISESGYTGELFF. CDR3 DNA: TGTGCCATCAGTGAGTCGGGGTACACCGGGGAGCTGTTTTTT.

This clonotype was observed a handful of times. The J gene is TRBJ2-5, the V gene TRBV5-1, with D perhaps TRBD1 or TRBD2 (5 bases each). Trimming left V 5 bases short and J 8 bases short, with 16 bases between. The germline V gene has CDR1 SGHRS and CDR2 YFSETQ. This CDR3 has 13 amino acids. The CDR3 sequence is CASRRDPGHTQYF. CDR3 DNA: TGCGCCAGCAGACGGGACCCTGGGCACACCCAGTACTTC.

This clonotype was detected many times. The chain joins TRBV6-5 to TRBJ2-7; weak D call: TRBD2 (6 bases). Deletions cut 6 bases from V and 4 bases from J, with 19 bases between. Per germline, CDR1 MNHEY and CDR2 SVGAGI. This CDR3 spans 15 amino acids. Here the CDR3 DNA reads TGTGCCAGCAGCCAAAGACCGGGACTCGGTTACGAGCAGTACTTC. It is translated as CASSQRPGLGYEQYF.